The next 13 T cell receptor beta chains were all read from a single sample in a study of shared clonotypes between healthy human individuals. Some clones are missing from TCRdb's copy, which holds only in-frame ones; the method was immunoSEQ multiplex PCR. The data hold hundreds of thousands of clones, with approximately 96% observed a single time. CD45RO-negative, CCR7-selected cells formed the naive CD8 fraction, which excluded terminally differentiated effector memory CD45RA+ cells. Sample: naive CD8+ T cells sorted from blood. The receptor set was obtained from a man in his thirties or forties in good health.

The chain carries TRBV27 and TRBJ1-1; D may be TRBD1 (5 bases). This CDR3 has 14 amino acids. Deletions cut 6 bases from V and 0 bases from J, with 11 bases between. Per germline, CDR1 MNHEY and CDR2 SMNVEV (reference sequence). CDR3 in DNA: TGTGCCAGCAGCCCCTGGGGACTGAACACTGAAGCTTTCTTT. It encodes CASSPWGLNTEAFF.

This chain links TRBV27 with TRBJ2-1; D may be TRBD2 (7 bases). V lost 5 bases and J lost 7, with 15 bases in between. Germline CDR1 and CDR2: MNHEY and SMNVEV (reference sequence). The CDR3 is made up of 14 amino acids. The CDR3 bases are TGTGCCAGCAGTAGGGGGGGGGCACAGAATGAGCAGTTCTTC. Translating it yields CASSRGGAQNEQFF.

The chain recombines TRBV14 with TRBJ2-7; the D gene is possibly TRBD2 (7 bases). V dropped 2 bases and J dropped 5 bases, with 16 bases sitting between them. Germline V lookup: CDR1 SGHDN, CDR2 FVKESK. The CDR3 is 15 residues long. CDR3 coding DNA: TGTGCCAGCAGCCAAATCCGGGGGGCAGGACACGAGCAGTACTTC. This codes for CASSQIRGAGHEQYF. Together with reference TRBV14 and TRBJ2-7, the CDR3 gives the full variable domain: EAGVTQFPSHSVIEKGQTVTLRCDPISGHDNLYWYRRVMGKEIKFLLHFVKESKQDESGMPNNRFLAERTGGTYSTLKVQPAELEDSGVYFCASSQIRGAGHEQYFGPGTRLTVT.

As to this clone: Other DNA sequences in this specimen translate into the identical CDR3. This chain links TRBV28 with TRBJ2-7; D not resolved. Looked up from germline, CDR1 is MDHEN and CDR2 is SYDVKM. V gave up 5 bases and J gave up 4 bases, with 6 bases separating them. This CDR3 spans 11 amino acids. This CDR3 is CASSLVYEQYF. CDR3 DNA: TGTGCCAGCAGTCTAGTTTACGAGCAGTACTTC. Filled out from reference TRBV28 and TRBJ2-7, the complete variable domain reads DVKVTQSSRYLVKRTGEKVFLECVQDMDHENMFWYRQDPGLGLRLIYFSYDVKMKEKGDIPEGYSVSREKKERFSLILESASTNQTSMYLCASSLVYEQYFGPGTRLTVT.

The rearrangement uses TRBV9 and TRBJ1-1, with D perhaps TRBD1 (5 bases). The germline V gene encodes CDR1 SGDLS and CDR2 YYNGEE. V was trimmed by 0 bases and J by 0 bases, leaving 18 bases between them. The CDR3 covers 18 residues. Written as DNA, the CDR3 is TGTGCCAGCAGCGTAGTAGGTCCCGGCAGGGCAATGAACACTGAAGCTTTCTTT. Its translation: CASSVVGPGRAMNTEAFF.

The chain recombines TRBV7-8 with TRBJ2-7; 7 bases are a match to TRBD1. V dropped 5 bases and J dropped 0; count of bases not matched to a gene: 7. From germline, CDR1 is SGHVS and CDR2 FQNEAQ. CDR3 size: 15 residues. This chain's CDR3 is CASSKTGVNSYEQYF. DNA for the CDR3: TGTGCCAGCAGCAAAACAGGGGTCAACTCCTACGAGCAGTACTTC.

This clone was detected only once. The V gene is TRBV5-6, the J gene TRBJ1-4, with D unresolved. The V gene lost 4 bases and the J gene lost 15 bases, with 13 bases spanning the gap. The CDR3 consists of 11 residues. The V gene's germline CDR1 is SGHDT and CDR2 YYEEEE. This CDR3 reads CASSGRGLVFF. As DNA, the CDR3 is TGTGCCAGCAGCGGGAGAGGATTGGTGTTTTTT.

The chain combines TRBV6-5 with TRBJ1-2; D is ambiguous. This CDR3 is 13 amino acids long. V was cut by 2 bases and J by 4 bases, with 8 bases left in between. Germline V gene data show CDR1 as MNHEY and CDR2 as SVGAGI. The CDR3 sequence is CASSYRTGYGYTF. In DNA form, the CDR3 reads TGTGCCAGCAGTTACAGGACCGGCTATGGCTACACCTTC.

CDR3: CAISESLADEQFF. Written as DNA, the CDR3 is TGTGCCATCAGTGAGTCACTAGCGGATGAGCAGTTCTTC. The chain combines TRBV10-3 with TRBJ2-1, with 8 nucleotides matching TRBD2. Germline CDR1 is ENHRY and CDR2 is SYGVKD. CDR3 length: 13 amino acids. V was clipped by 0 bases and J by 8 bases; unmatched bases: 0.

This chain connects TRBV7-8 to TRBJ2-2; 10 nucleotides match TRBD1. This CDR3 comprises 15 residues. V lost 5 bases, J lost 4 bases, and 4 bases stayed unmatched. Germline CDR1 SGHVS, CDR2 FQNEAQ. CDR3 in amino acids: CASSLGQGGTGELFF. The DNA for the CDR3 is TGTGCCAGCAGCCTAGGACAGGGGGGCACCGGGGAGCTGTTTTTT.

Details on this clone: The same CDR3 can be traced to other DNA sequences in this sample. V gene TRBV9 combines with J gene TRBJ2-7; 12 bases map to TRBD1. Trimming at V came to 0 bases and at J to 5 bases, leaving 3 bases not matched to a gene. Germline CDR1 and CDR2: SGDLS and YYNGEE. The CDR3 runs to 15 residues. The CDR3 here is CASSVAGTGGDEQYF. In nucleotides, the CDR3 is TGTGCCAGCAGCGTAGCTGGGACAGGGGGCGACGAGCAGTACTTC.

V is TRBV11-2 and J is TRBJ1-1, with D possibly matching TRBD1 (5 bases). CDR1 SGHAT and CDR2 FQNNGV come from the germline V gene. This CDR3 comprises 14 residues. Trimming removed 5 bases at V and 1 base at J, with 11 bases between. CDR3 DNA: TGTGCCAGCAGCCAGGGCAGGACGAACACTGAAGCTTTCTTT. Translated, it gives CASSQGRTNTEAFF.

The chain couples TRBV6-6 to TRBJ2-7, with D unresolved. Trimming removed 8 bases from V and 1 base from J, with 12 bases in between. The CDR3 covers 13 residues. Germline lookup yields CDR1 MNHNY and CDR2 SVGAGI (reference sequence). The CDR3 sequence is CASRPQWSYEQYF. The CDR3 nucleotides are TGTGCCAGCCGTCCTCAGTGGTCCTACGAGCAGTACTTC.